Below are 8 T cell receptor beta chains sequenced from a single sample in a study of T cell repertoires in aging, cancer and after chemotherapy. Peripheral blood genomic DNA, not sorted cells or RNA, was the template. Multiplex touch-down PCR with TRB-A/B primers amplified rearranged V-D-J TRB sequences. In TCRdb, the multiplex PCR reads were re-called with MiXCR into one record per CDR3 protein. The sample includes 10,000 to 11,000 distinct CDR3 sequences, under 45% seen only once; the top ten take 1.5% to 2%. Sequenced sample: blood. These receptor sequences come from a human donor in good health.

This chain uses TRBV10-3 with TRBJ1-5, with D tentatively TRBD1 (6 bases). V lost 10 bases to trimming and J lost 3 bases, with 16 bases between them. The CDR3 runs to 14 residues. The germline gives CDR1 ENHRY, CDR2 SYGVKD. In DNA, the CDR3 is TGTGCCACCCGGGACATCGGACACAATCAGCCCCAGCATTTT. Protein product: CATRDIGHNQPQHF.

The genes are TRBV19 and TRBJ2-1; unclear D gene. Germline V gene data show CDR1 as LNHDA and CDR2 as SQIVND (reference sequence). Trimming cost V 2 bases and J 5 bases, with 7 bases left between them. The CDR3 length is 13 residues. CDR3 amino acids: CASSITTNNEQFF. The CDR3 nucleotides read TGTGCCAGTAGTATAACTACAAACAATGAGCAGTTCTTC.

The chain has TRBV5-5 and TRBJ1-2, with D maybe TRBD1 (5 bases). Per germline, CDR1 SGHKS and CDR2 YYEKEE (reference sequence). With 4 bases removed from V and 2 bases from J, the gap between germline ends came to 9 bases. The CDR3 is made up of 13 amino acids. CDR3 sequence: CASSAQGNYGYTF. In DNA form, the CDR3 reads TGTGCCAGCAGCGCTCAGGGAAACTATGGCTACACCTTC.

This clonotype occurred a few times. The chain combines TRBV7-9 with TRBJ2-7; unclear D gene. V was cut by 2 bases and J by 12 bases, with 17 bases left in between. The CDR3 covers 13 residues. Germline CDR1 and CDR2: SEHNR and FQNEAQ (reference sequence). The CDR3 DNA follows: TGTGCCAGCAGCTTATATCAAGGGCAGCTGTTGTACGTC. It translates to CASSLYQGQLLYV.

The sample holds one count of this clonotype. V gene TRBV11-2 combines with J gene TRBJ2-1; D gene uncertain. Per germline, CDR1 SGHAT and CDR2 FQNNGV. V lost 0 bases, J lost 6 bases, and 6 bases lay in between. CDR3 length equals 13 residues. Here the CDR3 reads CASSLDNTNEQFF. Here the CDR3 DNA reads TGTGCCAGCAGCTTAGATAACACCAATGAGCAGTTCTTC.

The CDR3 protein is CASSLRCQGTPTDTQYF. DNA of the CDR3: TGTGCCAGCAGCTTACGATGCCAGGGGACACCCACAGATACGCAGTATTTT. The chain employs TRBV7-3 and TRBJ2-3, with TRBD1 as a possible D gene (6 bases). Trimming removed 2 bases at V and 2 bases at J, with 17 bases between. The CDR3 covers 17 residues. Germline CDR1 reads SGHTA; CDR2 reads FQGTGA.

The V gene is TRBV12-3 or TRBV12-4, the J gene TRBJ1-6; D gene unclear. Trimming removed 7 bases from V and 6 bases from J, with 13 bases in between. The CDR3 covers 14 residues. CDR3 sequence reads: CASTKTPLNSPLHF. DNA of the CDR3: TGTGCCAGCACTAAGACCCCGCTTAATTCACCCCTCCACTTT.

The rearrangement links TRBV6-5 to TRBJ1-5; D unresolved. CDR3 length equals 15 residues. Germline CDR1 reads MNHEY; CDR2 reads SVGAGI. V was pared by 6 bases and J by 0 bases, with 12 bases between. For the CDR3, the DNA is TGTGCCAGCAGCGGTTGGCAGTATAGCAATCAGCCCCAGCATTTT. Amino acids: CASSGWQYSNQPQHF.